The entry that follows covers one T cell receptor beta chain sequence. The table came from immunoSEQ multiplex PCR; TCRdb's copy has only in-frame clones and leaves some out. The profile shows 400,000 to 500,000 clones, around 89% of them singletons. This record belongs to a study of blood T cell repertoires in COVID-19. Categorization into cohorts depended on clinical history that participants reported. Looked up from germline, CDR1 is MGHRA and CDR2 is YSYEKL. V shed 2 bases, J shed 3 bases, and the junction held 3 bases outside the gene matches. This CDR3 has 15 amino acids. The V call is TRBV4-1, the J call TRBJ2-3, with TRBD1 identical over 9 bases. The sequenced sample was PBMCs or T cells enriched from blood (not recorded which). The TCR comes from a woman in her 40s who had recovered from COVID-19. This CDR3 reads CASSQRDRVTDTQYF. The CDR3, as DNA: TGCGCCAGCAGCCAACGGGACAGGGTTACAGATACGCAGTATTTT.